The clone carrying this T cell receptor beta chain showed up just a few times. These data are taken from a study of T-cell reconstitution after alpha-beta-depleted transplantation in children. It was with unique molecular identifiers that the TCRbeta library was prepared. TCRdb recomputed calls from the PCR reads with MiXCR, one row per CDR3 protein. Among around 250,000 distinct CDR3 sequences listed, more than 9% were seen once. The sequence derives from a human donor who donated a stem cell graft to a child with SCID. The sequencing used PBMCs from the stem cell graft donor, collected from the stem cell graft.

CDR3 residues: CASSNVGTYEQYF. Here the CDR3 DNA reads TGTGCCAGTAGTAATGTCGGGACCTACGAGCAGTACTTC. V gene TRBV19 combines with J gene TRBJ2-7; perhaps TRBD2 as D (5 bases). Germline assignment: CDR1 LNHDA and CDR2 SQIVND (reference sequence). The CDR3 spans 13 residues. The V gene lost 4 bases and the J gene lost 2 bases, with 9 bases spanning the gap.